What follows is one T cell receptor beta chain and its context. The germline gives CDR1 KGHDR, CDR2 SFDVKD. This CDR3 has 20 amino acids. Trimming cost V 5 bases and J 0 bases; bases outside gene matches: 11. The data originate from a study of blood T cell repertoires in COVID-19. Background on the study: T cells, B-cell-depleted T cells, or PBMCs supplied cDNA or gDNA.

Sequencing was performed with immunoSEQ multiplex PCR; in TCRdb, only in-frame clones are kept and a portion is missing. The data contain about 200,000 clones, around 80% of them singletons. Sequenced: peripheral blood. The sequence derives from a woman aged 50 to 60 with acute or convalescent COVID-19. The chain has TRBV24-1 and TRBJ2-2; TRBD2 agrees at 13 bases. In nucleotides, the CDR3 is TGTGCCACCAGTGGTGGGACAGGGACTAGCGGGGCTCCGAACACCGGGGAGCTGTTTTTT. This translates into CATSGGTGTSGAPNTGELFF.